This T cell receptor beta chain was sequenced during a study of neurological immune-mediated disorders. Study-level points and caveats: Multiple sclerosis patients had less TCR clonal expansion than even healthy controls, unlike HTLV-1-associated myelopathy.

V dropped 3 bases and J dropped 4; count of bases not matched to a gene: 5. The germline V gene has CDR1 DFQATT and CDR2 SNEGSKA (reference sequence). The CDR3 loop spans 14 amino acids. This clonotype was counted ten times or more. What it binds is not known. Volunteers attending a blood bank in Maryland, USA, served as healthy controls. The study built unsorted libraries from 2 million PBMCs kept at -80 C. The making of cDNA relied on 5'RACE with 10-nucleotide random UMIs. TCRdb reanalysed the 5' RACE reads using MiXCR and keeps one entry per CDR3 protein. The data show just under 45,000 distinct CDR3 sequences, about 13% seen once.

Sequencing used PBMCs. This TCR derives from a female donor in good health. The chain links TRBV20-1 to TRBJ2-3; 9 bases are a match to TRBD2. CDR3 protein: CSASRREGADTQYF. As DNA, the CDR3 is TGCAGTGCTAGTCGGCGGGAGGGAGCAGATACGCAGTATTTT.